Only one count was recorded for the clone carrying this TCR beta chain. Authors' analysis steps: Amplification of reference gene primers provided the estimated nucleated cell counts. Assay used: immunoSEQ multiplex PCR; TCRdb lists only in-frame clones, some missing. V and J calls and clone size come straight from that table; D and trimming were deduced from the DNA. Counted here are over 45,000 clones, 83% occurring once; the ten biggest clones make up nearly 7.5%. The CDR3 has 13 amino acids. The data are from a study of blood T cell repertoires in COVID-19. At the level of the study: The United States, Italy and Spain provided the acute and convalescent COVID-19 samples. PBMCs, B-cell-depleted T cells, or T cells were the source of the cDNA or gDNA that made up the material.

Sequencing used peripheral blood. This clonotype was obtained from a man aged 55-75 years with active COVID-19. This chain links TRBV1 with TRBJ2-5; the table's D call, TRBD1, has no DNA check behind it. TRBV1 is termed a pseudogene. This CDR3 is CTSSQDRQETQYF. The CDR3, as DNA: TGCACCAGCAGCCAAGACAGACAAGAGACCCAGTACTTC.